This TCR beta chain was captured by sequencing in a study of T cells in localized non-small cell lung cancer. Whole-study results and caveats: In adjacent lung appeared a median approximately 57 of the top 100 tumor clones.

The germline CDR1 and CDR2 sequences are MGHRA and YSYEKL. Trimming left V 5 bases short and J 4 bases short, with 11 bases between. The CDR3 has 13 residues. The method was immunoSEQ multiplex PCR; TCRdb's version includes in-frame clones alone and lacks a portion of them. The data hold tens of thousands of clones, with around four fifths observed a single time. In the case of this clone: Its antigen remains unknown.

This TCR derives from a female donor at least 60 years old with stage II squamous cell lung carcinoma. The V call is TRBV4-1, the J call TRBJ1-2; D is possibly TRBD1 (5 bases). This specimen consisted of peripheral blood, obtained before any cancer treatment. CDR3: CASSGGGVYGYTF. The CDR3 nucleotides read TGCGCCAGCAGCGGCGGGGGAGTCTATGGCTACACCTTC.